This is a list of T cell receptor beta chains from one sample in a study of T cell responses to AZD1222 COVID-19 vaccine. Profiled with immunoSEQ multiplex PCR; TCRdb holds only in-frame clones, not every one. The sample holds some 86,000 clones, 60% to 80% seen once. The material sequenced was peripheral blood, taken on day 0 of AZD1222 vaccination. All receptors derive from an adult in good health. The CDR3 runs from the conserved cysteine through the conserved F or W. Fields, in order: clone size, D gene, V gene, CDR3 protein. The D gene is left open where the match is weak. For some rows the clone size is stated as once, few or many, or as a class when expanded; others skip it.

- - TRBV30 CAWTGEGGSPLHF
- TRBD1 TRBV7-9 CASSFQGAVTEAFF
- TRBD2 TRBV4-2 CASSQENNRGTSGRNQETQYF
- - TRBV27 CASSPDFNPNQPQHF
- - TRBV11-3 CASSPSGEAKNIQYF
few - TRBV2 CASTRSPGSRETQYF
- TRBD1 TRBV4-3 CASSQDQGAGGELFF
once TRBD1 TRBV24-1 CATSDPGQGDHEQYF
- - TRBV2 CASGRDTEAFF
- - TRBV18 CASSPERGYTF
- TRBD2 TRBV3-1/TRBV3-2 CASSQVASGEETQYF
- TRBD2 TRBV3-1/TRBV3-2 CASSQESGRTYEQYF
- - TRBV7-2 CASSLGGREQYF
- - TRBV2 CASSEYRANNQPQHF
- TRBD1 TRBV5-1 CASSPEQGNEQYF
- TRBD2 TRBV11-2 CASSLRTPGGTLYEQYF
- - TRBV12-2 CASQDPVKWPQHF
- - TRBV11-2 CASSTSLGTTEAFF
- - TRBV12-5 CASGRYTYNEQFF
- TRBD1 TRBV29-1 CSARDRGRTETQYF
many TRBD2 TRBV5-1 CASSLTSGNDEQYF
- - TRBV7-8 CASSFDRYQETQYF
- TRBD1 TRBV5-4 CASSLGGLETQYF
- TRBD2 TRBV7-6 CASSPGGGYEQYF
few - TRBV27 CASSLWGSTDTQYF
- - TRBV15 CATSRDRSGGETQYF
- - TRBV2 CATAPSQGLGYTF
- - TRBV27 CASSTPGLRSYNEQFF
- TRBD2 TRBV7-2 CASSLLAGEAETQYF
- TRBD2 TRBV4-3 CASSQTGLAGGETQYF
- - TRBV12-3/TRBV12-4 CANHDSSGELFF
- TRBD1 TRBV27 CASRSTGQGFFEQFF
- - TRBV11-3 CASSLGGGFTDTQYF
- TRBD2 TRBV5-8 CASRFSGRASGANVLTF
- TRBD1 TRBV10-3 CAISRDRGLGKSYEQYF
- - TRBV5-1 CASSLVRGRNTEAFF
- - TRBV3-1/TRBV3-2 CASSQAVSLDEQFF
- TRBD1 TRBV27 CASSKRQGPYEQYF
- TRBD1 TRBV5-5 CASSLGQGGYNEQFF
- TRBD1 TRBV12-3/TRBV12-4 CASSTTGEQPQHF
once TRBD2 TRBV5-1 CASSLGGTSSYEQYF
- TRBD1 TRBV19 CATGKPGTGAKNTEAFF
few - TRBV28 CASTQGDQETQYF
- - TRBV27 CASSFLPWHEQFF
- TRBD1 TRBV6-1 CASSKGTGGDHQPQHF
- TRBD1 TRBV19 CASSIDRDRGTSPLHF
- - TRBV5-1 CASSWAGGSTDTQYF
once - TRBV7-9 CASSSPRQVPMNTEAFF
- - TRBV6-2/TRBV6-3 CASSYAANTEAFF
once TRBD1 TRBV19 CASRRTGEGTEAFF
once - TRBV3-1/TRBV3-2 CASSSDFSNQPQHF
once - TRBV12-3/TRBV12-4 CASSFYQNTEAFF
- - TRBV7-8 CASSLWGANEKLFF
- - TRBV4-1 CASSQDSGSSYNEQFF